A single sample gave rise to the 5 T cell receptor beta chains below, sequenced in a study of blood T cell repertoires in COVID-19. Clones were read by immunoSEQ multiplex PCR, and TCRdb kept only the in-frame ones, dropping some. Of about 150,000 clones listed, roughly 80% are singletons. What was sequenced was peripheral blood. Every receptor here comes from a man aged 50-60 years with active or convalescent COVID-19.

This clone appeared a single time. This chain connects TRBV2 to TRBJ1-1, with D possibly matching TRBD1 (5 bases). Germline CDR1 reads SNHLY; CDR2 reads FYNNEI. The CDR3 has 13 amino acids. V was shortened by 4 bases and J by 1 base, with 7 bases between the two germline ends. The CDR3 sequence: CASSVQGNTEAFF. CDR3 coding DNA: TGTGCCAGCAGTGTTCAGGGGAACACTGAAGCTTTCTTT.

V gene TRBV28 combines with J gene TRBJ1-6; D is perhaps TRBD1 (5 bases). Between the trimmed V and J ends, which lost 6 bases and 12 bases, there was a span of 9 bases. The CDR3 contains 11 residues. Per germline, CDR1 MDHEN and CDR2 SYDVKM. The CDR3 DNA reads TGTGCCAGCAGCTCACAGGAACCCCTCCACTTT. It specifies CASSSQEPLHF.

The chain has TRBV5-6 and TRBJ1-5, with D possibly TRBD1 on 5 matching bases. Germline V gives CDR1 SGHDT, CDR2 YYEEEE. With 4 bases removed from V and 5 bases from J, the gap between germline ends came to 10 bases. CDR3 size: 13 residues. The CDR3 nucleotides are TGTGCCAGCAGCCTCCAGGGCTATCAGCCCCAGCATTTT. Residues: CASSLQGYQPQHF.

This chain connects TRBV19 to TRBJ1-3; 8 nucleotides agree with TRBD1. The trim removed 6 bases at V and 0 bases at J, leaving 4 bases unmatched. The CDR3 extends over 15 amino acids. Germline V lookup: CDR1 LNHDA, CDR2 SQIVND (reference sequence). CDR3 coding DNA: TGTGCCAGTAGGAGGGGACAGGACTCTGGAAACACCATATATTTT. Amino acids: CASRRGQDSGNTIYF.

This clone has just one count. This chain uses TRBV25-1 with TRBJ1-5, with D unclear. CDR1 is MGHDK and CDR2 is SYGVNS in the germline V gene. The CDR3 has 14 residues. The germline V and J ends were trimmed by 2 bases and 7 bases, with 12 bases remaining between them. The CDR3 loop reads CASSERGGGQPQHF. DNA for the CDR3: TGTGCCAGCAGTGAAAGAGGCGGTGGACAGCCCCAGCATTTT.